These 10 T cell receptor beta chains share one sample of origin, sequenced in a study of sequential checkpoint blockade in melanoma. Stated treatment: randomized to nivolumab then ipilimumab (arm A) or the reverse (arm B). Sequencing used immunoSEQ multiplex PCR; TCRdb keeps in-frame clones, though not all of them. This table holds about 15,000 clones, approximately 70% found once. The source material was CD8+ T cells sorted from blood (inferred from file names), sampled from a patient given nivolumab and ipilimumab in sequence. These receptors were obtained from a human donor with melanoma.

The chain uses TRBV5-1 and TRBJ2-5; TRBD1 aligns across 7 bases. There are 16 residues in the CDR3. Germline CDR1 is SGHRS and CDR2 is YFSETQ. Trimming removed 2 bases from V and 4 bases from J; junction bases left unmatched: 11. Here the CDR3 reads CASSLNRQGARETQYF. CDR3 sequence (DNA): TGCGCCAGCAGCTTAAACCGACAGGGCGCCCGAGAGACCCAGTACTTC.

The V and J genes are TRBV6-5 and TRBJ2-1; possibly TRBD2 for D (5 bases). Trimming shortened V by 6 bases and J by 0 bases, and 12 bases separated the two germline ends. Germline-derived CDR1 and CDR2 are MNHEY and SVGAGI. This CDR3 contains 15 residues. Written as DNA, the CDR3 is TGTGCCAGCAGCCCAGAAGAGGGCTCCTACAATGAGCAGTTCTTC. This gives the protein CASSPEEGSYNEQFF.

CDR3 in amino acids: CAIKTPGSNDEQFF. DNA for the CDR3: TGTGCCATAAAAACTCCGGGTTCAAATGATGAGCAGTTCTTC. V and J are TRBV10-3 and TRBJ2-1; D uncertain. CDR3 size: 14 residues. Trimming took 9 bases from V and 8 from J, leaving 20 bases between them. Germline lookup yields CDR1 ENHRY and CDR2 SYGVKD.

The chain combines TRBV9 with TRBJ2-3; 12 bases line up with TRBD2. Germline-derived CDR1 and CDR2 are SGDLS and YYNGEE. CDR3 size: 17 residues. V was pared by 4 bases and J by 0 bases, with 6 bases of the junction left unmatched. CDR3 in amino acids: CASSIRLAGDSTDTQYF. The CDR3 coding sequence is TGTGCCAGCAGCATTCGACTAGCGGGGGATAGCACAGATACGCAGTATTTT.

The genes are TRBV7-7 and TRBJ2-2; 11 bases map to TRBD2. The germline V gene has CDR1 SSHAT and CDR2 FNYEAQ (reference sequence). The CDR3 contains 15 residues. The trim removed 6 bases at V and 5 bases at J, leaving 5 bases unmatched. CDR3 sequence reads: CASSLTSGGTGELFF. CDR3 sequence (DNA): TGTGCCAGCAGTCTCACTAGCGGGGGAACCGGGGAGCTGTTTTTT.

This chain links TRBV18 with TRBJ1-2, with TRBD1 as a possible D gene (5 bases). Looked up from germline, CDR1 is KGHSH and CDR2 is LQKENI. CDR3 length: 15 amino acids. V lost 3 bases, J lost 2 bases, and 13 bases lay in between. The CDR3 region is CASSPTGSTNYGYTF. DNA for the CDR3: TGTGCCAGCTCACCTACAGGTTCTACGAACTATGGCTACACCTTC.

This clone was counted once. The CDR3 nucleotides read TGTGCCAGCAGCTTGGCGGAGACAGGGTACGAGCAGTACTTC. Translated: CASSLAETGYEQYF. The V and J genes are TRBV5-8 and TRBJ2-7; TRBD1 agrees at 7 bases. The germline CDR1 and CDR2 sequences are SGHTS and YDEGEE. V trimming: 0 bases; J trimming: 4 bases; junction bases outside the gene matches: 4. CDR3 length: 14 residues.

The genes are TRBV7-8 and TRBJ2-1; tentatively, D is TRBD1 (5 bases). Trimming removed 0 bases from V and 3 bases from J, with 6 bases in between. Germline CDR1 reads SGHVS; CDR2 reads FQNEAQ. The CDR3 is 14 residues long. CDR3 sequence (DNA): TGTGCCAGCAGCTTAGCTGACAGCTACAATGAGCAGTTCTTC. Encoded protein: CASSLADSYNEQFF. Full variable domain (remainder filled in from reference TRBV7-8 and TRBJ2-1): GAGVSQSPRYKVAKRGQDVALRCDPISGHVSLFWYQQALGQGPEFLTYFQNEAQLDKSGLPSDRFFAERPEGSVSTLKIQRTQQEDSAVYLCASSLADSYNEQFFGPGTRLTVL.

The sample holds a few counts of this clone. CDR3 protein: CASSIAKLAKNIQYF. The CDR3 DNA follows: TGTGCCAGTAGTATTGCTAAGTTAGCCAAAAACATTCAGTACTTC. J is TRBJ2-4 and V is TRBV19; D unresolved. Germline CDR1 is LNHDA and CDR2 is SQIVND (reference sequence). The V and J ends lost 3 bases and 0 bases respectively, with 9 bases between them. This CDR3 is 15 amino acids long.

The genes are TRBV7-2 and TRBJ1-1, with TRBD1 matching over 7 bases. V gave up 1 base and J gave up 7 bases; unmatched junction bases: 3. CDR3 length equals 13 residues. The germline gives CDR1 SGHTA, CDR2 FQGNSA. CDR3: CASSLGGTVEAFF. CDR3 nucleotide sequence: TGTGCCAGCAGCTTAGGCGGGACAGTTGAAGCTTTCTTT.